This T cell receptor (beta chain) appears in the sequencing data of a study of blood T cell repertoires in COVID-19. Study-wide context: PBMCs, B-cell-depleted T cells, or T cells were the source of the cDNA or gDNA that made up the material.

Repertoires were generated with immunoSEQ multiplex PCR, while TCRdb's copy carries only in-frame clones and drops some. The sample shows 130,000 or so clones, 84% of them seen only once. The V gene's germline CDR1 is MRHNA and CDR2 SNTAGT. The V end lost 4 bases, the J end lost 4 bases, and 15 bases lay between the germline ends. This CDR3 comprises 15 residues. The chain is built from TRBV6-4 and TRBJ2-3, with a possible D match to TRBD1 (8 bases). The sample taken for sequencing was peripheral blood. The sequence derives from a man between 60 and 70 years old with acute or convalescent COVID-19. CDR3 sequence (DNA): TGTGCCAGCAGTGCCGGACAGGGAGGGGCAGATACGCAGTATTTT. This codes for CASSAGQGGADTQYF.